This T cell receptor beta chain was sequenced for a study of glioma-infiltrating T cells. Findings of the study overall: Tissue and blood shared very few CDR3 sequences. Non-neoplastic patients had below-expected tissue-blood divergence, while all gliomas exceeded expectation.

This clonotype was observed a handful of times. Its target is not known. The germline V gene encodes CDR1 MNHNS and CDR2 SASEGT. V lost 6 bases, J lost 5 bases, and 13 bases lay in between. This CDR3 is 13 amino acids long. TCR alpha and beta CDR3 regions were amplified from RNA using iRepertoire nested multiplex PCR. Input was about 85-450 ng of tissue mRNA or PBMC total RNA. TCRdb independently ran MiXCR on the multiplex PCR reads; one entry per CDR3 protein. The data show more than 110,000 distinct CDR3 sequences, approximately 40% seen once. The chain combines TRBV6-1 with TRBJ1-2, with a tentative D call TRBD1 (5 bases). The sequenced sample was glioma tissue, nonneoplastic brain tissue, or PBMCs (not recorded which). The receptor was isolated from a human donor with low-grade glioma or glioblastoma, undergoing nonglioma brain surgery, or in good health (not recorded which). The CDR3 DNA sequence: TGTGCCAGCAGAGCAACAGGTGGATATGGCTACACCTTC. It is translated as CASRATGGYGYTF.